One and the same sample provided the 21 T cell receptor beta chains below, sequenced in a study of technical replicates of blood from four donors. TCRdb's table, derived via immunoSEQ multiplex PCR, lists solely in-frame clones and lacks some. The sample lists roughly 61,000 clones; more than 95% were seen once. The source material was T cells isolated from PBMCs. The receptor source for this set is a human donor in good health.

The V and J genes are TRBV5-1 and TRBJ2-7; tentative D call: TRBD1 (8 bases). The V and J ends lost 5 bases and 5 bases respectively, with 32 bases between them. The germline V gene has CDR1 SGHRS and CDR2 YFSETQ. The CDR3 extends over 19 amino acids. The CDR3 is CASRQLTGTGNRGVDEQYF. The CDR3 nucleotides read TGCGCCAGCAGACAATTGACCGGGACAGGAAACCGGGGGGTCGACGAGCAGTACTTC.

The chain joins TRBV29-1 to TRBJ2-3; the match to TRBD1 covers 9 bases. The germline CDR1 and CDR2 sequences are SQVTM and ANQGSEA. This CDR3 spans 13 amino acids. After removal of 3 bases from V and 6 bases from J, the junction contained 4 bases not matched to a gene. CDR3 DNA: TGCAGCGTTGAGGTTGGGACAGGGGATACGCAGTATTTT. Translating gives CSVEVGTGDTQYF.

The chain recombines TRBV11-2 with TRBJ2-1, with a tentative D call TRBD2 (6 bases). The V end lost 5 bases, the J end lost 8 bases, and 22 bases lay between the germline ends. Germline CDR1 reads SGHAT; CDR2 reads FQNNGV. There are 16 residues in the CDR3. CDR3 sequence reads: CASSTSSTGGQDEQFF. The CDR3 DNA is TGTGCCAGCAGCACTTCCTCGACCGGGGGTCAGGATGAGCAGTTCTTC. Full variable domain (missing parts from reference TRBV11-2 and TRBJ2-1): EAGVAQSPRYKIIEKRQSVAFWCNPISGHATLYWYQQILGQGPKLLIQFQNNGVVDDSQLPKDRFSAERLKGVDSTLKIQPAKLEDSAVYLCASSTSSTGGQDEQFFGPGTRLTVL.

This clone has only one observation. The J gene is TRBJ2-3, the V gene TRBV7-9, with 12 bases that match TRBD1. The junction had 2 bases not matched to a gene; V was cut back by 0 bases and J by 4 bases. From germline, CDR1 is SEHNR and CDR2 FQNEAQ (reference sequence). This CDR3 is 16 amino acids long. CDR3 amino acids: CASSLAGQGAADTQYF. In nucleotides, the CDR3 is TGTGCCAGCAGCTTAGCGGGACAGGGGGCGGCAGATACGCAGTATTTT.

This clone was recorded only once. The rearrangement links TRBV29-1 to TRBJ1-2; D might be TRBD1 (6 bases). The CDR3 runs to 13 residues. The V and J ends lost 6 bases and 2 bases respectively, with 13 bases between them. CDR1 and CDR2 from the germline V gene are SQVTM and ANQGSEA. CDR3: CSVSTGQNYGYTF. In DNA form, the CDR3 reads TGCAGCGTATCGACAGGACAGAACTATGGCTACACCTTC.

The rearrangement links TRBV28 to TRBJ1-1; D possibly corresponds to TRBD1 (6 bases). V was cut by 5 bases and J by 7 bases, with 17 bases left in between. Germline CDR1 and CDR2: MDHEN and SYDVKM. The CDR3 has 14 residues. CDR3 in DNA: TGTGCCAGCAGTCTCGCTCTAGGGGGGGGTGAAGCTTTCTTT. This translates into CASSLALGGGEAFF.

The chain links TRBV1 to TRBJ1-5. TRBV1 is a pseudogene segment. There are 19 residues in the CDR3. The CDR3 nucleotides read TGCACCAGCAGCCAAGGGTTCACCGGGGGGGGGAATTGCAATCAGCCCCAGCATTTT. Translated, it gives CTSSQGFTGGGNCNQPQHF.

The V and J genes are TRBV27 and TRBJ2-7; D may be TRBD1 (6 bases). The V gene's germline CDR1 is MNHEY and CDR2 SMNVEV (reference sequence). The CDR3 extends over 15 amino acids. The V end was cut by 5 bases, the J end by 0 bases, with 14 bases between. Here the CDR3 reads CASSPIGQSSYEQYF. The DNA for the CDR3 is TGTGCCAGCAGTCCAATCGGACAGAGCTCCTACGAGCAGTACTTC.

The chain recombines TRBV29-1 with TRBJ1-2; D is possibly TRBD1 (6 bases). The CDR3 is made up of 13 amino acids. Trimming removed 6 bases at V and 5 bases at J, with 16 bases between. Germline V gene lookup returns CDR1 SQVTM and CDR2 ANQGSEA. The CDR3 spells CSVGAGEEYGYTF. The CDR3 DNA sequence: TGCAGCGTGGGGGCAGGGGAAGAATATGGCTACACCTTC.

CDR3 residues: CASSYGNSLYEQYF. The DNA of the CDR3 is TGTGCCAGCAGCTACGGGAATTCTCTTTACGAGCAGTACTTC. The V and J genes are TRBV5-8 and TRBJ2-7; D may be TRBD2 (5 bases). The CDR3 totals 14 residues. Germline V lookup: CDR1 SGHTS, CDR2 YDEGEE. The V end lost 3 bases, the J end lost 4 bases, and 14 bases lay between the germline ends.

The chain has TRBV2 and TRBJ2-7; 8 bases are a match to TRBD1. The CDR3 sequence is 14 residues long. J was trimmed by 4 bases and V by 8 bases; bases with no gene match: 10. Germline V gene lookup returns CDR1 SNHLY and CDR2 FYNNEI. The chain's CDR3 is CASRETGGFYEQYF. The CDR3 nucleotides read TGTGCCAGCCGAGAAACAGGGGGTTTTTACGAGCAGTACTTC.

V is TRBV6-5 and J is TRBJ2-1; a weak D match, TRBD1 (5 bases). The germline V gene has CDR1 MNHEY and CDR2 SVGAGI. Trimming stripped 5 bases from V and 8 bases from J, with 19 bases between. This CDR3 is 15 amino acids long. Here the CDR3 reads CASSLTDNLRDEQFF. The CDR3 DNA reads as TGTGCCAGCAGTCTGACAGACAACCTTCGGGATGAGCAGTTCTTC.

The chain combines TRBV6-6 with TRBJ2-4; weak D call: TRBD2 (6 bases). Trimming shortened V by 0 bases and J by 1 base, and 10 bases separated the two germline ends. CDR3 length: 16 amino acids. Germline CDR1 reads MNHNY; CDR2 reads SVGAGI (reference sequence). The CDR3 protein is CASSYSTSRAKNIQYF. CDR3 sequence (DNA): TGTGCCAGCAGTTACTCGACTAGTCGGGCCAAAAACATTCAGTACTTC.

The chain recombines TRBV6-6 with TRBJ2-5; TRBD2 matches 15 bases. Germline assignment: CDR1 MNHNY and CDR2 SVGAGI (reference sequence). Trimming cost V 8 bases and J 5 bases; bases outside gene matches: 0. The CDR3 runs to 13 residues. The CDR3 DNA reads as TGTGCCAGCGGGACTAGCGGGGGGGAGACCCAGTACTTC. Protein: CASGTSGGETQYF.

The rearrangement joins TRBV30 to TRBJ1-1, with TRBD1 identical over 7 bases. This CDR3 has 14 residues. Looked up from germline, CDR1 is GTSNPN and CDR2 is SVGIG (reference sequence). With V trimmed by 3 bases and J by 3 bases, 7 bases remained unmatched. The CDR3 nucleotides read TGTGCCTGGAGGGAAGACAGGGAATACACTGAAGCTTTCTTT. Its protein is CAWREDREYTEAFF. Based on the CDR3 plus reference TRBV30 and TRBJ1-1, the full variable domain is SQTIHQWPATLVQPVGSPLSLECTVEGTSNPNLYWYRQAAGRGLQLLFYSVGIGQISSEVPQNLSASRPQDRQFILSSKKLLLSDSGFYLCAWREDREYTEAFFGQGTRLTVV.

This chain links TRBV19 with TRBJ2-7; maybe TRBD1 (6 bases). The V and J ends lost 4 bases and 3 bases respectively, with 13 bases between them. Per the germline V gene, CDR1 is LNHDA and CDR2 is SQIVND (reference sequence). The CDR3 has 14 residues. CDR3 nucleotide sequence: TGTGCCAGTAGTAGTGATCAGGGGTTCTACGAGCAGTACTTC. Its translation is CASSSDQGFYEQYF.

The chain recombines TRBV5-1 with TRBJ1-1; D remains unclear. V lost 2 bases and J lost 5, with 7 bases in between. The CDR3 runs 12 residues. Per the germline V gene, CDR1 is SGHRS and CDR2 is YFSETQ. CDR3 coding DNA: TGCGCCAGCAGCTTCACGGGAACTGAAGCTTTCTTT. Translation gives CASSFTGTEAFF.

The chain joins TRBV28 to TRBJ2-7; TRBD1 is a possible D gene (6 bases). Trimming pared 6 bases from V and 3 bases from J, leaving 15 bases between. Per germline, CDR1 MDHEN and CDR2 SYDVKM. The CDR3 consists of 14 residues. CDR3: CASRPGQNRYEQYF. Here the CDR3 DNA reads TGTGCCAGCAGACCTGGACAGAATCGCTACGAGCAGTACTTC.

CDR3 sequence reads: CASSLTENIQYF. CDR3 bases: TGTGCCAGCAGCCTTACAGAAAACATTCAGTACTTC. The chain couples TRBV7-9 to TRBJ2-4; D is undetermined. V lost 5 bases to trimming and J lost 5 bases, with 7 bases between them. CDR3 length equals 12 residues. Germline V gene lookup returns CDR1 SEHNR and CDR2 FQNEAQ (reference sequence).

The chain joins TRBV19 to TRBJ2-7; 12 nucleotides align to TRBD2. J lost 4 bases, V lost 3 bases, and 4 bases had no gene match. This CDR3 is 15 amino acids long. Germline V gene data show CDR1 as LNHDA and CDR2 as SQIVND (reference sequence). The CDR3 loop is CASSIGLAGPYEQYF. CDR3 bases: TGTGCCAGTAGTATCGGACTAGCGGGGCCTTACGAGCAGTACTTC.

The chain recombines TRBV19 with TRBJ2-2; 10 bases line up with TRBD1. V gave up 3 bases and J gave up 6 bases; unmatched junction bases: 16. The CDR3 consists of 19 residues. The germline CDR1 and CDR2 sequences are LNHDA and SQIVND (reference sequence). CDR3 coding DNA: TGTGCCAGTAGTATCGGAGATAGGGGACAGGGGTGGTTCGCCGGGGAGCTGTTTTTT. It codes for CASSIGDRGQGWFAGELFF.